These 22 T cell receptor beta chains were sequenced from one sample in a study of post-analysis software for immune sequencing data. Study-wide results and caveats: Patients showed TRBV5-6, TRBV5-1 and TRBV20-1 among roughly 5 TRBV segments more frequent than in controls.

These TCRs are of unknown antigen specificity. cDNA libraries of TCR beta carried unique molecular identifiers. Via MiXCR, TCRdb re-called the PCR reads, giving one row per CDR3 protein. The data contain hundreds of thousands of distinct CDR3 sequences, about 32% of them seen just once; the ten biggest clones take up roughly 0.53%. Sequencing used blood. The receptors shown here come from a girl between 10 and 17 years old with multiple sclerosis.

This clonotype came up once. With a much larger clone just one base away, this may be a read error. The genes are TRBV4-3 and TRBJ2-1; 8 bases align to TRBD2. V trimming: 7 bases; J trimming: 6 bases; junction bases outside the gene matches: 11. Germline V gene sequence: CDR1 LGHNA, CDR2 YSLEER. CDR3 length: 15 residues. CDR3 loop: CASTWCSGSTNEQFF. The CDR3 DNA follows: TGCGCCAGCACCTGGTGCAGCGGGAGTACCAATGAGCAGTTCTTC.

The CDR3, as DNA: TGCGCCAGCAGTTTAACAGGGGAACCAAACATTCAGTACTTC. It is translated as CASSLTGEPNIQYF. The V call is TRBV5-1, the J call TRBJ2-4; 7 bases line up with TRBD1. The CDR3 is made up of 14 amino acids. V shed 5 bases, J shed 6 bases, and the junction held 8 bases outside the gene matches. Germline V gives CDR1 SGHRS, CDR2 YFSETQ.

A word on this clonotype: Compared with germline, one end of the junction differs, possibly owing to a read error. The rearrangement links TRBV5-1 to TRBJ2-5; 9 bases match TRBD2. The CDR3 has 15 residues. Germline CDR1 reads SGHRS; CDR2 reads YFSETQ. CDR3 sequence (DNA): TGCGCCAGCAGCCTAGCGGGGAATTGGGAAGAGGCCCAGTACTTC. It encodes CASSLAGNWEEAQYF.

The chain joins TRBV29-1 to TRBJ2-3; a possible D gene is TRBD2 (6 bases). The germline V gene has CDR1 SQVTM and CDR2 ANQGSEA. This CDR3 is built from 11 residues. V lost 7 bases and J 6 bases, leaving 11 bases between the germline ends. The CDR3 reads CSGRAADTQYF. CDR3 DNA sequence: TGCAGCGGGAGGGCGGCGGATACGCAGTATTTT.

The gene calls are TRBV18 and TRBJ1-1; D is possibly TRBD1 (6 bases). The germline V gene encodes CDR1 KGHSH and CDR2 LQKENI. Deletions cut 6 bases from V and 4 bases from J, with 15 bases between. The CDR3 runs to 14 residues. CDR3 sequence: CASSEGIQGTEAFF. The CDR3, as DNA: TGTGCCAGCTCGGAGGGGATACAGGGCACTGAAGCTTTCTTT.

This clonotype was seen a few times. V is TRBV2 and J is TRBJ1-4, with D uncertain. Per the germline V gene, CDR1 is SNHLY and CDR2 is FYNNEI. CDR3 length: 15 amino acids. The V end was cut by 2 bases, the J end by 4 bases, with 11 bases between. CDR3 nucleotides: TGTGCCAGCAGTGAACCCAGACGGGATAATGAAAAACTGTTTTTT. Translation: CASSEPRRDNEKLFF.

V is TRBV29-1 and J is TRBJ2-6; D remains ambiguous. The CDR3 is 13 amino acids. V was cut by 3 bases and J by 9 bases, with 12 bases left in between. Germline V gene data show CDR1 as SQVTM and CDR2 as ANQGSEA. Here the CDR3 DNA reads TGCAGCGTTGATGCATACGGATTCAACGTCCTGACTTTC. It codes for CSVDAYGFNVLTF.

This clonotype showed up just a few times. The chain uses TRBV12-3 or TRBV12-4 and TRBJ2-7; either TRBD1 or TRBD2 may fit D (8 bases each). The CDR3 has 17 residues. V lost 1 base to trimming and J lost 2 bases, with 18 bases between them. As DNA, the CDR3 is TGTGCCAGCAGTTTAGTAACGGGGGGGACAGGCACCTACGAGCAGTACTTC. Protein sequence: CASSLVTGGTGTYEQYF.

The chain is built from TRBV20-1 and TRBJ2-1, with 9 bases matching TRBD2. J was trimmed by 7 bases and V by 1 base; bases with no gene match: 17. The CDR3 has 18 amino acids. Per the germline V gene, CDR1 is DFQATT and CDR2 is SNEGSKA (reference sequence). Here the CDR3 reads CSARGIRVAGDLLNEQFF. The CDR3, as DNA: TGCAGTGCTAGAGGGATCAGGGTAGCGGGGGACCTCTTGAATGAGCAGTTCTTC.

J is TRBJ1-5 and V is TRBV4-1, with D possibly TRBD1 on 5 matching bases. CDR3 length: 14 residues. Trimming left V 3 bases short and J 11 bases short, with 17 bases between. The germline V gene encodes CDR1 MGHRA and CDR2 YSYEKL. The CDR3 coding sequence is TGCGCCAGCAGCCACGATTCGGACACGGGTGCCCAGCATTTT. Protein product: CASSHDSDTGAQHF.

This clonotype appeared a few times. The rearrangement uses TRBV29-1 and TRBJ1-2, with 7 bases matching TRBD1. Germline V CDR1 and CDR2: SQVTM, ANQGSEA. CDR3 length: 14 amino acids. The CDR3 spells CNLDTGTANYGYTF. CDR3 coding DNA: TGCAATCTAGATACCGGGACAGCTAACTATGGCTACACCTTC.

This clonotype was detected ten times or more. The chain links TRBV4-3 to TRBJ2-7; D is unresolved. Germline assignment: CDR1 LGHNA and CDR2 YSLEER. Trimming pared 1 base from V and 2 bases from J, leaving 9 bases between. The CDR3 length is 14 residues. CDR3 DNA sequence: TGCGCCAGCAGCCAAGGCGGCAGTACCTACGAGCAGTACTTC. Protein sequence: CASSQGGSTYEQYF.

This clonotype was seen repeatedly, ten times or more. The chain couples TRBV4-3 to TRBJ2-5; D is perhaps TRBD1 (5 bases). Germline assignment: CDR1 LGHNA and CDR2 YSLEER. This CDR3 region has 16 residues. With 0 bases removed from V and 4 bases from J, the gap between germline ends came to 15 bases. CDR3 in amino acids: CASSQDHGRAGETQYF. The DNA for the CDR3 is TGCGCCAGCAGCCAAGATCACGGCAGGGCAGGAGAGACCCAGTACTTC.

About this clonotype: The conserved closing phenylalanine or tryptophan is absent in this CDR3, likely reflecting a read error. The chain uses TRBV5-6 and TRBJ2-3, with D maybe TRBD1 (6 bases). Trimming shortened V by 4 bases and J by 2 bases, and 8 bases separated the two germline ends. Germline V gives CDR1 SGHDT, CDR2 YYEEEE. This CDR3 is 13 amino acids long. CDR3 nucleotides: TGTGCCAGCAGCGGGGACAACACAGATACGCAGTATATT. Protein sequence: CASSGDNTDTQYI.

This clonotype was seen a handful of times. V and J are TRBV9 and TRBJ2-6; D call uncertain. Between the trimmed V and J ends, which lost 0 bases and 0 bases, there was a span of 10 bases. CDR1 and CDR2 from the germline V gene are SGDLS and YYNGEE. The CDR3 spans 17 residues. DNA of the CDR3: TGTGCCAGCAGCGTAGCTGGGGTCCACTCTGGGGCCAACGTCCTGACTTTC. Translating it yields CASSVAGVHSGANVLTF.

The gene calls are TRBV24-1 and TRBJ2-5, with D perhaps given as TRBD1 or TRBD2 (5 bases each). CDR3 length: 16 amino acids. Trimming shortened V by 1 base and J by 1 base, and 12 bases separated the two germline ends. CDR1 and CDR2 (germline): KGHDR, SFDVKD. The CDR3 DNA follows: TGTGCCACCAGTGATTTCTCCGGGACCACCCAAGAGACCCAGTACTTC. This sequence encodes CATSDFSGTTQETQYF.

V gene TRBV24-1 combines with J gene TRBJ2-2; 7 nucleotides match TRBD2. The trim removed 2 bases at V and 6 bases at J, leaving 8 bases unmatched. This CDR3 has 16 amino acids. Germline V gene lookup returns CDR1 KGHDR and CDR2 SFDVKD. DNA of the CDR3: TGTGCCACCAGTGATTCGCGGGAGAAGGTCTCCGGGGAGCTGTTTTTT. As protein: CATSDSREKVSGELFF.

This clonotype was detected a few times. V is TRBV20-1 and J is TRBJ2-3; 14 bases align to TRBD2. The CDR3 sequence is 15 residues long. Trimming removed 5 bases from V and 6 bases from J; junction bases left unmatched: 7. The V gene's germline CDR1 is DFQATT and CDR2 SNEGSKA (reference sequence). The CDR3 here is CSAPPTSGRGDTQYF. CDR3 in DNA: TGCAGTGCTCCTCCGACTAGCGGGAGGGGGGATACGCAGTATTTT.

About this clonotype itself: A much larger clone is a single base away; this may be a read error. This rearrangement joins TRBV7-2 to TRBJ2-3; D is possibly TRBD1 or TRBD2 (5 bases each). CDR1 and CDR2 from the germline V gene are SGHTA and FQGNSA. There are 15 residues in the CDR3. CDR3 protein: CASSSTRGPTGTQYF. The CDR3 DNA sequence: TGTGCCAGCAGCTCAACCCGGGGACCCACAGGTACGCAGTATTTT.

This clonotype was counted at least ten times. The chain combines TRBV12-3 or TRBV12-4 with TRBJ2-3; 12 positions agree with TRBD2. The CDR3 has 14 residues. Trimming took 5 bases from V and 5 from J; bases not matched to a gene: 2. The CDR3 here is CASSPGLAGDTQYF. The CDR3 nucleotides read TGTGCCAGCAGTCCGGGACTAGCGGGAGATACGCAGTATTTT.

This clonotype came up a few times. This chain links TRBV10-3 with TRBJ2-7; possibly TRBD1 or TRBD2 for D (5 bases each). The DNA end lines up better with TRBJ2-5; the J call may be wrong. The CDR3 is made up of 11 amino acids. Germline V gene lookup returns CDR1 ENHRY and CDR2 SYGVKD. CDR3 nucleotides: TGTGCCATCAGCAGGGAGGAGACCCAGTACTTC. It specifies CAISREETQYF.

The chain uses TRBV14 and TRBJ1-2, with D tentatively TRBD1 (5 bases). The germline V and J ends were trimmed by 11 bases and 4 bases, with 23 bases remaining between them. The CDR3 has 15 amino acids. Germline V gene lookup returns CDR1 SGHDN and CDR2 FVKESK. CDR3 DNA: TGTGCCGACCGTGAGTCGCCGGGGGGTCCCTATGGCTACACCTTC. Encoded protein: CADRESPGGPYGYTF.